The rows below give T cell receptor beta chains drawn from one sample of a study of T-cell reconstitution after alpha-beta-depleted transplantation in children. TCRdb re-called the PCR reads with MiXCR, one entry per CDR3 protein. The table has some 200,000 distinct CDR3 sequences, approximately 6.8% seen once. The sample was PBMCs from the stem cell graft donor, taken from the stem cell graft. All receptors derive from a human donor who donated a stem cell graft to a child with Wiskott-Aldrich syndrome. CDR3s include the opening cysteine and the closing phenylalanine or tryptophan. Each record gives: D gene, clone size, J gene, V gene, CDR3 protein, CDR3 DNA. The D gene is left open where the match is weak. Clone size, where shown, is once, few, many, or a class for clones that have expanded.

>TRBD1|many|TRBJ2-7|TRBV5-1
CASSSGTGGDEQYF
TGCGCCAGCAGTTCCGGGACAGGGGGCGACGAGCAGTACTTC
>.|many|TRBJ2-1|TRBV6-2/TRBV6-3
CASSQAPKGYNEQFF
TGTGCCAGCAGTCAAGCCCCTAAGGGGTACAATGAGCAGTTCTTC
>TRBD1|many|TRBJ1-1|TRBV12-3/TRBV12-4
CASSLKQGVTEAFF
TGTGCCAGCAGTTTAAAACAGGGGGTAACTGAAGCTTTCTTT
>TRBD2|few|TRBJ2-3|TRBV27
CASSSGLAGIADTQYF
TGTGCCAGCAGTTCGGGACTAGCGGGTATCGCAGATACGCAGTATTTT
>.|many|TRBJ2-3|TRBV5-1
CASSPQTIRGNTQYF
TGCGCCAGCAGCCCGCAGACTATTAGAGGGAATACGCAGTATTTT
>.|.|TRBJ1-2|TRBV5-1
CASSLEAGSNYGYTF
TGCGCCAGCAGCTTGGAAGCCGGCAGTAACTATGGCTACACCTTC
>.|many|TRBJ2-7|TRBV27
CASGRGIEYEQYF
TGTGCCAGCGGTAGGGGTATTGAGTACGAGCAGTACTTC
>.|many|TRBJ2-7|TRBV20-1
CSARDPRVNPYEQYF
TGCAGTGCTAGAGATCCCAGGGTTAATCCCTACGAGCAGTACTTC
>TRBD2|many|TRBJ2-5|TRBV29-1
CSGTGTSGQETQYF
TGCAGCGGAACCGGGACTAGCGGACAAGAGACCCAGTACTTC
>.|few|TRBJ2-3|TRBV5-4
CASSLSRSDTQYF
TGTGCCAGCAGCTTGTCCCGTTCAGATACGCAGTATTTT
>TRBD1|few|TRBJ1-1|TRBV6-2/TRBV6-3
CASRLTGMNTEAFF
TGTGCCAGCAGACTGACAGGGATGAACACTGAAGCTTTCTTT
>.|few|TRBJ2-7|TRBV7-2
CASSPPGPSLREQYF
TGTGCCAGCAGCCCTCCGGGACCCTCGCTGAGGGAGCAGTACTTC
>.|many|TRBJ1-4|TRBV29-1
CSVIRGGSEKLFF
TGCAGCGTTATAAGGGGTGGTAGTGAAAAACTGTTTTTT
>.|many|TRBJ1-5|TRBV6-2/TRBV6-3
CASSLSGQPSNF
TGTGCCAGCAGTCTCTCAGGACAGCCCAGTAACTTT
>TRBD1|few|TRBJ2-7|TRBV5-1
CASSLEGATEQYF
TGCGCCAGCAGCTTGGAGGGGGCGACCGAGCAGTACTTC
>.|many|TRBJ2-1|TRBV29-1
CSVERDTNEQFF
TGCAGCGTTGAAAGGGACACCAATGAGCAGTTCTTC
>.|many|TRBJ2-7|TRBV7-2
CASTQEGGAREQYF
TGTGCCAGCACCCAGGAAGGGGGGGCTAGGGAGCAGTACTTC
>.|many|TRBJ2-7|TRBV5-4
CASSLAGTDSYEQYF
TGTGCCAGCAGCTTAGCCGGGACGGATTCCTACGAGCAGTACTTC
>.|many|TRBJ2-3|TRBV20-1
CSAILGAVDTQYF
TGCAGTGCTATTCTCGGAGCAGTGGATACGCAGTATTTT
>.|many|TRBJ2-6|TRBV27
CASSTLSGANVLTF
TGTGCCAGCAGTACCTTGTCTGGGGCCAACGTCCTGACTTTC
>TRBD2|many|TRBJ2-1|TRBV29-1
CSFPSLAGGPEQFF
TGCAGCTTCCCGAGCCTAGCGGGAGGCCCTGAGCAGTTCTTC
>TRBD2|many|TRBJ2-1|TRBV4-2
CASSQVLGLAGGPDVFF
TGTGCCAGCAGCCAAGTCCTGGGACTAGCGGGGGGGCCTGATGTGTTCTTC
>.|many|TRBJ2-5|TRBV5-1
CASSLVGGPGETQYF
TGCGCCAGCAGCTTGGTTGGGGGCCCCGGGGAGACCCAGTACTTC
>.|few|TRBJ2-1|TRBV5-1
CASSSNRPPDEQFF
TGCGCCAGCAGCTCGAACCGCCCTCCGGATGAGCAGTTCTTC
>.|many|TRBJ2-3|TRBV18
CASSPDSRTDTQYF
TGTGCCAGCTCACCAGACAGTCGCACAGATACGCAGTATTTT
>TRBD1|many|TRBJ1-6|TRBV6-2/TRBV6-3
CASSFRTGTTNNSPLHF
TGTGCCAGCAGTTTCCGGACAGGCACTACTAATAATTCACCCCTCCACTTT
>TRBD1|many|TRBJ1-1|TRBV10-1
CASSVGQMNTEAFF
TGCGCCAGCAGTGTGGGACAGATGAACACTGAAGCTTTCTTT
>.|many|TRBJ1-1|TRBV5-1
CASSLDGGSNTEAFF
TGCGCCAGCAGCTTGGATGGGGGGTCGAACACTGAAGCTTTCTTT
>.|many|TRBJ1-6|TRBV7-6
CASSLTGKSPLHF
TGTGCCAGCAGCTTAACAGGGAAGTCACCCCTCCACTTT
>.|.|TRBJ1-3|TRBV5-1
CASSGGSGNTIYF
TGCGCCAGCAGCGGGGGTTCTGGAAACACCATATATTTT
>.|.|TRBJ1-5|TRBV19
CASSIHGRDSNQPQHF
TGTGCCAGTAGTATCCATGGCAGGGATAGCAATCAGCCCCAGCATTTT
>.|many|TRBJ1-2|TRBV12-3/TRBV12-4
CASSSLRGYGYTF
TGTGCCAGCAGTTCCCTAAGGGGGTATGGCTACACCTTC
>.|many|TRBJ2-1|TRBV27
CASSLWSGASNEQFF
TGTGCCAGCAGTTTATGGTCGGGGGCCTCTAATGAGCAGTTCTTC
>.|.|TRBJ1-4|TRBV3-1
CASSQGLREKLFF
TGTGCCAGCAGCCAAGGCCTAAGGGAAAAACTGTTTTTT
>.|many|TRBJ2-7|TRBV5-1
CASSLNPTKAYEQYF
TGCGCCAGCAGTTTAAACCCCACGAAAGCCTACGAGCAGTACTTC
>.|many|TRBJ2-4|TRBV27
CASSLSPGGANIQYF
TGTGCCAGCAGTTTATCGCCCGGGGGCGCCAACATTCAGTACTTC
>.|many|TRBJ2-3|TRBV12-3/TRBV12-4
CASTWGSTDTQYF
TGTGCCAGCACCTGGGGGAGTACAGATACGCAGTATTTT
>.|few|TRBJ1-2|TRBV16
CASSQSGAFYYGYTF
TGTGCCAGCAGCCAATCGGGCGCGTTCTACTATGGCTACACCTTC
>.|many|TRBJ1-1|TRBV28
CASNSRTQGNTEAFF
TGTGCCAGCAATTCTCGGACGCAGGGAAACACTGAAGCTTTCTTT
>TRBD2|many|TRBJ2-7|TRBV5-1
CASSRLAGASQTSYEQYF
TGCGCCAGCTCACGACTAGCGGGGGCCTCTCAAACGTCCTACGAGCAGTACTTC
>.|many|TRBJ1-3|TRBV12-5
CASGLGSSGNTIYF
TGTGCTAGTGGTTTGGGAAGCTCTGGAAACACCATATATTTT
>.|many|TRBJ1-1|TRBV4-2
CASSQDNLITEAFF
TGTGCCAGCAGCCAAGATAACTTAATCACTGAAGCTTTCTTT